This T cell receptor beta chain was recovered during a study of blood T cell repertoires in COVID-19. Study as a whole: The United States, Italy and Spain supplied acute and convalescent COVID-19 samples.

In the source study's methods: Reference gene primer amplification in the assay estimated nucleated cell counts. Using immunoSEQ multiplex PCR, the repertoire was profiled, and TCRdb retains in-frame clones only, with some absent. The V and J calls and clone size were taken over from that table, and D and trimming were inferred from the DNA. The sample contains hundreds of thousands of clones, 70% to 90% of which appear only once. This clone has only a few counts. Trimming pared 8 bases from V and 2 bases from J, leaving 7 bases between. Germline CDR1 MGHDK, CDR2 SYGVNS. This CDR3 is built from 11 residues.

The specimen sequenced was PBMCs or T cells enriched from blood (not recorded which). This receptor was obtained from a woman aged 55 to 70 in a cohort exposed to, infected with or recovered from COVID-19 (not recorded which). This chain uses TRBV25-1 with TRBJ2-7; TRBD1 is a possible D gene (6 bases). DNA for the CDR3: TGTGCCAGCCGGGACACCTACGAGCAGTACTTC. Its translation is CASRDTYEQYF.